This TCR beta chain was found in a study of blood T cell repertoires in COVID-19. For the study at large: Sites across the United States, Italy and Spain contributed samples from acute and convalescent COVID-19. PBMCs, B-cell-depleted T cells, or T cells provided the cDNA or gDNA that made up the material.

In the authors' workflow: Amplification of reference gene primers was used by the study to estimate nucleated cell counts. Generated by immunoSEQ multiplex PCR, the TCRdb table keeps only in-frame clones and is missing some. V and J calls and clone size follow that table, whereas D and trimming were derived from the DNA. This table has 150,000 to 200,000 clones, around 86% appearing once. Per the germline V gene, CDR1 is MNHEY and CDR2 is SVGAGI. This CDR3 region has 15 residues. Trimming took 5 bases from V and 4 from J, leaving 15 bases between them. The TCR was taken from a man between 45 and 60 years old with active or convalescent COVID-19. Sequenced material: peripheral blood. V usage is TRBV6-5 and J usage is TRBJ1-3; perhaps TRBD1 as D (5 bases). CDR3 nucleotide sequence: TGTGCCAGCAGTAAGATCCAGGGATGGGGAAACACCATATATTTT. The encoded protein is CASSKIQGWGNTIYF.